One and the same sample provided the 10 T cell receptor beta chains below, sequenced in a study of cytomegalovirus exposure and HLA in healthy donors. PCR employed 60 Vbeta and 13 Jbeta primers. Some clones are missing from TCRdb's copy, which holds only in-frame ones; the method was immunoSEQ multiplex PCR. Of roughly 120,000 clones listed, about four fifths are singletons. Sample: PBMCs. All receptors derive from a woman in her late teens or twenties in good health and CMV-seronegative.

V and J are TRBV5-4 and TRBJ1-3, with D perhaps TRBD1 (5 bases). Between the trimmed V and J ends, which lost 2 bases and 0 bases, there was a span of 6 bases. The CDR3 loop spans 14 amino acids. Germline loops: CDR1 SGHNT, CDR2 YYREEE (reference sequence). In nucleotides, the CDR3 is TGTGCCAGCAGCTTTACAGGCTCTGGAAACACCATATATTTT. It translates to CASSFTGSGNTIYF.

The CDR3 DNA follows: TGTGCCAGCAGCTCTCAAGAGACCCAGTACTTC. It codes for CASSSQETQYF. The chain combines TRBV7-3 with TRBJ2-5; D is ambiguous. Germline CDR1 is SGHTA and CDR2 is FQGTGA. Trimming left V 4 bases short and J 2 bases short, with 2 bases between. The CDR3 consists of 11 residues.

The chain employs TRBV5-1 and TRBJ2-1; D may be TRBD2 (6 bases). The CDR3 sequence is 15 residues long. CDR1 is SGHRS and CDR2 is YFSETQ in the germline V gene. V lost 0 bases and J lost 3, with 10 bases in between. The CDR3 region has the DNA TGCGCCAGCAGCTTGGGCGGGGCAGGCTACAATGAGCAGTTCTTC. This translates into CASSLGGAGYNEQFF.

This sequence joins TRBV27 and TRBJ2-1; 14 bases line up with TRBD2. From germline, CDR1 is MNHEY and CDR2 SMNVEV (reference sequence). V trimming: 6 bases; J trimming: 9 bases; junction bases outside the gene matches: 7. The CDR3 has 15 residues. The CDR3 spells CASSLGLAGGSEQFF. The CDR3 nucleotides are TGTGCCAGCAGCCTCGGACTAGCGGGGGGTAGTGAGCAGTTCTTC.

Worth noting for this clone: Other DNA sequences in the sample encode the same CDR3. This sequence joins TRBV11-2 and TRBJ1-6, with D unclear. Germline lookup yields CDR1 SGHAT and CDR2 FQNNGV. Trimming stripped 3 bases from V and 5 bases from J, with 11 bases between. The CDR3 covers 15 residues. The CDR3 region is CASSFGGSNNSPLHF. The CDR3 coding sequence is TGTGCCAGCAGCTTCGGAGGAAGCAATAATTCACCCCTCCACTTT.

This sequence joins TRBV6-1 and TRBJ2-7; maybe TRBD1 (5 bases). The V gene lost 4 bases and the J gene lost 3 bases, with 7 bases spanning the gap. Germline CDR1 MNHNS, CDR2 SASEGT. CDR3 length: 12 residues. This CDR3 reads CASSARDYEQYF. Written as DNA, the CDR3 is TGTGCCAGCAGTGCCAGGGACTACGAGCAGTACTTC.

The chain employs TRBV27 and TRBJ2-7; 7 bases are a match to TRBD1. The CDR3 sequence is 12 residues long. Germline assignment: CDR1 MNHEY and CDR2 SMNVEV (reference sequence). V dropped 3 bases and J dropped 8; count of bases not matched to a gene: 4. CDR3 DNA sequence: TGTGCCAGCAGTTTTCCACAGGGGAAGCAGTACTTC. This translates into CASSFPQGKQYF.

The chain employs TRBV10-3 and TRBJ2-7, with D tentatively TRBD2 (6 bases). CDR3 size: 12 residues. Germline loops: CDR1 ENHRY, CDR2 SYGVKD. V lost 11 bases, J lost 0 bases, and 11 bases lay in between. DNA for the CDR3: TGTGCCGCGAGGAGGGACTCCTACGAGCAGTACTTC. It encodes CAARRDSYEQYF.

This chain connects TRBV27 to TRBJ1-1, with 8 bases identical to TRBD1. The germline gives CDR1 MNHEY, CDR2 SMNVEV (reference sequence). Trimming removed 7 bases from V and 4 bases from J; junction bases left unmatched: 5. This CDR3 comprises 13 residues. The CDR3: CASKGQGGTEAFF. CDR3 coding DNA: TGTGCCAGCAAAGGACAGGGAGGCACTGAAGCTTTCTTT.

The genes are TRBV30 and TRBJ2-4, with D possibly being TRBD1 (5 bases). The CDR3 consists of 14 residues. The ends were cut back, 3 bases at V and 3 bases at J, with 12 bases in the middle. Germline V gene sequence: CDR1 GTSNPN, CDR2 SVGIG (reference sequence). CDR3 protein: CAWRSQGGKNIQYF. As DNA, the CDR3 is TGTGCCTGGAGGAGCCAGGGTGGCAAAAACATTCAGTACTTC.